This TCR beta chain was obtained from a study of T cell changes during pregnancy in multiple sclerosis. Generated by immunoSEQ multiplex PCR, the TCRdb table keeps only in-frame clones and is missing some. The data show some 80,000 clones, 89% seen once. CDR3 length: 16 residues. Germline CDR1 is SGHAT and CDR2 is FQDESV (reference sequence). V lost 8 bases and J lost 0, with 17 bases in between. Sequencing used peripheral blood, obtained in the first trimester of pregnancy. The chain couples TRBV11-1 to TRBJ2-1; no clear D gene. This sequence was found in a female donor in good health, enrolled as a control in a pregnancy study. CDR3 in amino acids: CASGWMGLSSYNEQFF. The DNA for the CDR3 is TGTGCCAGCGGCTGGATGGGCCTCAGCTCCTACAATGAGCAGTTCTTC.